The rows below give T cell receptor beta chains drawn from one sample of a study of shared clonotypes between healthy human individuals. Using immunoSEQ multiplex PCR, the repertoire was profiled, and TCRdb retains in-frame clones only, with some absent. The profile covers under 2.5 million clones, with around 92% appearing a single time and more than 0.35% taken by the ten largest. The sequenced material came from naive CD4+ T cells from PBMCs. These receptors were collected from a man younger than 35 in good health. Some clones in this sample may be carry-over from other donors' samples. Each CDR3 is given with its conserved first and last residue. The order of the fields is J gene, CDR3 length, D gene, clone size, V gene, CDR3 DNA, CDR3 protein. D genes are given only for firm matches. Rows give clone size only sometimes, using once, few, many, or a class for an expanded clone.

TRBJ2-7 13 - - TRBV5-1 TGCGCCAGCAGCTCGCTCCGATCCTACGAGCAGTACTTC CASSSLRSYEQYF
TRBJ2-7 15 - - TRBV9 TGTGCCAGCAGCGTAGGTGCGGACACCGGCTACGAGCAGTACTTC CASSVGADTGYEQYF
TRBJ2-5 13 - - TRBV19 TGTGCCAGTAGGCCAGGGTCGATTGAGACCCAGTACTTC CASRPGSIETQYF
TRBJ1-3 14 - - TRBV2 TGTGCCAGCCACTCAGGGGCTGGAGGAAACACCATATATTTT CASHSGAGGNTIYF
TRBJ2-2 16 - - TRBV5-4 TGTGCCAGCAGCTTGGCCAGGGCAGGCCGGGGCGGGGAGCTGTTTTTT CASSLARAGRGGELFF
TRBJ2-7 13 TRBD1 - TRBV5-1 TGCGCCAGCATGGGGACAGGGGTGTACGAGCAGTACTTC CASMGTGVYEQYF
TRBJ2-2 14 - once TRBV7-2 TGTGCCAGCAGCCCCCGGAGGGCGGCCGGAGAGCTGTTTTTT CASSPRRAAGELFF
TRBJ2-3 15 TRBD2 once TRBV6-1 TGTGCCAGCACGAGTAGCGGGGTAAACACAGATACGCAGTATTTT CASTSSGVNTDTQYF
TRBJ2-1 16 TRBD1 - TRBV9 TGTGCCAGCAGCGAGGGACAGGGGGCGCAACACAATGAGCAGTTCTTC CASSEGQGAQHNEQFF
TRBJ2-1 19 TRBD2 - TRBV19 TGTGCCAGTAGTATGAAGGGGCTAGCGGGAGGGACCTCCTACAATGAGCAGTTCTTC CASSMKGLAGGTSYNEQFF
TRBJ2-3 14 - - TRBV18 TGTGCCAGCTCACATCGGAGTCTGGCAGATACGCAGTATTTT CASSHRSLADTQYF
TRBJ2-1 15 - - TRBV7-9 TGTGCCAGCAGCTTAGGAGGGGGATCATACAATGAGCAGTTCTTC CASSLGGGSYNEQFF
TRBJ2-1 13 - once TRBV28 TGTGCCAGCATCCCGGACCAGTACAATGAGCAGTTCTTC CASIPDQYNEQFF
TRBJ2-2 11 - - TRBV6-5 TGTGCCAGCAGTCTCGCCGGGGAGCTGTTTTTT CASSLAGELFF
TRBJ2-3 14 - - TRBV27 TGTGCCAGCAGTTTACAGGGAAGGGCAGATACGCAGTATTTT CASSLQGRADTQYF
TRBJ1-2 15 - - TRBV5-4 TGTGCCAGCAGCTTGGGTGGGCCTACTAACTATGGCTACACCTTC CASSLGGPTNYGYTF
TRBJ1-1 16 - few TRBV28 TGTGCCAGCAGTTCCACAGGAAAAGTGCTTGGCACTGAAGCTTTCTTT CASSSTGKVLGTEAFF
TRBJ2-7 15 TRBD2 - TRBV28 TGTGCCAGCAGGGCCCAGGGACTAGCGGACTACGAGCAGTACTTC CASRAQGLADYEQYF
TRBJ1-2 15 - - TRBV5-1 TGCGCCAGCAGCTTGACGCCGCAGGCCCCCTATGGCTACACCTTC CASSLTPQAPYGYTF
TRBJ1-5 13 TRBD1 - TRBV6-1 TGTGCCAGTAGACACACGACAGGGTCTGCCCAGCATTTT CASRHTTGSAQHF
TRBJ2-7 13 TRBD1 - TRBV27 TGTGCCAGCAGTAGAGCAGGGGGCTACGAGCAGTACTTC CASSRAGGYEQYF
TRBJ2-1 14 - - TRBV30 TGTGCCTGGAGCGGACCCTGGAACGGGAATGAGCAGTTCTTC CAWSGPWNGNEQFF
TRBJ1-2 14 TRBD1 - TRBV6-4 TGTGCCAGCAGGGAGACAGGGTCTAACTATGGCTACACCTTC CASRETGSNYGYTF
TRBJ1-5 15 - - TRBV19 TGTGCCAGTAGTGTCTGGACAGCTAGCAATCAGCCCCAGCATTTT CASSVWTASNQPQHF
TRBJ1-2 14 - - TRBV5-1 TGCGCCAGCAGCTTGGCCGAAGGGATTGGCGGCTACACCTTC CASSLAEGIGGYTF
TRBJ1-4 16 - - TRBV5-6 TGTGCCAGCAGCCAATACTCAAACCCCCTTGGGGAAAAACTGTTTTTT CASSQYSNPLGEKLFF
TRBJ2-5 13 TRBD1 - TRBV29-1 TGCAGCGTTGTGACAGGGACACAAGAGACCCAGTACTTC CSVVTGTQETQYF
TRBJ1-1 14 - - TRBV19 TGTGCCAGTACCCAGCGGGTGATGGGGACTGAAGCTTTCTTT CASTQRVMGTEAFF
TRBJ1-2 12 - - TRBV29-1 TGCAGCGTCCTACGGCTTTCCTATGGCTACACCTTC CSVLRLSYGYTF
TRBJ2-1 18 - - TRBV9 TGTGCCAGCAGCGTAGAGGATGAAAGGCGGAGCTCCTACAATGAGCAGTTCTTC CASSVEDERRSSYNEQFF
TRBJ2-1 17 TRBD2 - TRBV11-3 TGTGCCAGCAGCCCGCGGTGGGAGCGGGAGGACCTGAATGAGCAGTTCTTC CASSPRWEREDLNEQFF
TRBJ2-7 14 TRBD1 - TRBV15 TGTGCCACCAGCAGCGCCGGGACAGGAGCCTTGAAGTACTTC CATSSAGTGALKYF
TRBJ1-2 13 - - TRBV6-5 TGTGCCAGCAGTTACGAAAGGACCTGGGGCTACACCTTC CASSYERTWGYTF
TRBJ2-3 13 - - TRBV27 TGTGCCCGGAGTATTGGAGAGCCAGATACGCAGTATTTT CARSIGEPDTQYF
TRBJ1-5 15 - once TRBV6-1 TGTGCCAGCAGTGAAAAGCTCCTTAGCAATCAGCCCCAGCATTTT CASSEKLLSNQPQHF
TRBJ2-1 17 - - TRBV6-1 TGTGCCAGCAGTGAAGCGCCGGTCGGTAGGAGGGGGGATGAGCAGTTCTTC CASSEAPVGRRGDEQFF
TRBJ2-7 16 TRBD1 - TRBV7-9 TGTGCCAGCAGCCCCCTCCTAGAGGGGGCGGGTTACGAGCAGTACTTC CASSPLLEGAGYEQYF
TRBJ1-1 18 TRBD1 - TRBV28 TGTGCCAGCAGTTCCACCGGGGACCCGAGGGGACAGGGGGCTGAAGCTTTCTTT CASSSTGDPRGQGAEAFF
TRBJ1-2 12 - few TRBV7-6 TGTGCCAGCAGCTTAGATGAGGGCCGCTACACCTTC CASSLDEGRYTF
TRBJ2-7 16 - - TRBV6-5 TGTGCCAGCAGTTACCATGGGACGGCCAAGAACTACGAGCAGTACTTC CASSYHGTAKNYEQYF
TRBJ2-7 12 - - TRBV5-4 TGTGCCAGCAGTCGGGCATCATACGAGCAGTACTTC CASSRASYEQYF
TRBJ2-3 16 TRBD2 - TRBV25-1 TGTGCCAGCAGTACCCGACTAGCGGGAGGCACAGATACGCAGTATTTT CASSTRLAGGTDTQYF
TRBJ2-5 13 TRBD1 - TRBV19 TGTGCCAGCAGAGGACAGGGTGGAGAGACCCAGTACTTC CASRGQGGETQYF
TRBJ2-7 11 - - TRBV11-2 TGTGCCAGCAGCTTTTTCTCCGAGCAGTACTTC CASSFFSEQYF
TRBJ1-1 18 TRBD1 - TRBV7-9 TGTGCCAGCAGCTTGTTCAGGGGGCGAATGGGATCGAACACTGAAGCTTTCTTT CASSLFRGRMGSNTEAFF
TRBJ1-3 17 - - TRBV4-2 TGTGCCAGCAGCCAAGACCAGGGATCGGGCTCTGGAAACACCATATATTTT CASSQDQGSGSGNTIYF
TRBJ1-5 15 - - TRBV7-2 TGTGCCAGCAGGCTGGGGGTCGGGGGGGTAGAGCCCCAGCATTTT CASRLGVGGVEPQHF
TRBJ2-1 15 TRBD1 - TRBV7-3 TGTGCCAGCAGCTTCGGACAGGGGTGGGACAATGAGCAGTTCTTC CASSFGQGWDNEQFF